Listed below are T cell receptor beta chains from one sample, sequenced in a study of CD8+ T cells in alopecia areata. Generated by immunoSEQ multiplex PCR, the TCRdb table keeps only in-frame clones and is missing some. The sample lists around 69,000 clones; 55% to 75% were seen once. The material was CD8+ T cells sorted from blood, obtained at week 0. The receptors here all came from a human donor with alopecia areata. CDR3s include the opening cysteine and the closing phenylalanine or tryptophan.

>TRBJ1-1|TRBV19
CASKKGARTEAFF
>TRBJ2-5|TRBV10-3
CAISAAGIQETQYF
>TRBJ2-3|TRBV5-6
CASSLEGGTDTQYF
>TRBJ2-7|TRBV29-1
CSVGQTYEQYF
>TRBJ2-5|TRBV14
CASSQVSGGYQETQYF
>TRBJ2-7|TRBV30
CAWSSGLAGGFEQYF
>TRBJ1-5|TRBV27
CASSAVRYSNQPQHF
>TRBJ2-6|TRBV19
CASSIEEGTGANVLTF
>TRBJ1-2|TRBV7-2
CASSLEAGQSFNYGYTF
>TRBJ2-1|TRBV4-1
CASSQALTGGNEQFF
>TRBJ1-2|TRBV5-4
CASSLDPVNYGYTF
>TRBJ1-1|TRBV4-3
CASSQDRQIEAFF
>TRBJ1-2|TRBV5-4
CASSLRGGPSYGYTF
>TRBJ2-2|TRBV7-9
CASPGLAAGELFF
>TRBJ1-2|TRBV13
CASSFGAWGANYGYTF
>TRBJ2-2|TRBV27
CASGPSATGELFF
>TRBJ1-5|TRBV5-6
CASSFSRNQPQHF
>TRBJ2-1|TRBV30
CAWSDSGTSGTRTYNEQFF
>TRBJ1-1|TRBV30
CAWSLGATEAFF
>TRBJ2-1|TRBV21-1
CASSKVGTGGWVYNEQFF
>TRBJ2-7|TRBV5-1
CASSIQGAFSYEQYF
>TRBJ1-1|TRBV13
CASIEGNTEAFF
>TRBJ2-7|TRBV4-3
CASSHRTSGSQYEQYF
>TRBJ2-1|TRBV30
CAWGLRVGYNEQFF
>TRBJ2-7|TRBV30
CAWSMGAGVYEQYF
>TRBJ2-3|TRBV4-3
CASSQGGGSPTDTQYF
>TRBJ2-1|TRBV13
CASSYLASSYNEQFF
>TRBJ1-1|TRBV4-2
CASSARQGVNTEAFF
>TRBJ2-7|TRBV4-3
CASSNWTGNRYEQYF
>TRBJ2-3|TRBV9
CASSVAGVTDTQYF
>TRBJ2-1|TRBV5-6
CASSLSREQFF
>TRBJ1-5|TRBV4-3
CASSQDEGSNQPQHF
>TRBJ2-5|TRBV5-1
CASTPPTGIETQYF
>TRBJ1-1|TRBV30
CAWSEGQGRAEAFF
>TRBJ2-1|TRBV5-1
CASSLAPGNNEQFF
>TRBJ2-7|TRBV28
CASSSETRLIMGEQYF
>TRBJ2-1|TRBV6-4
CASSETSGKDDEQFF
>TRBJ1-2|TRBV29-1
CSAPTRSNYGYTF
>TRBJ2-7|TRBV29-1
CSVEDRGRYYEQYF
>TRBJ2-1|TRBV2
CASSTLTITYNEQFF
>TRBJ2-7|TRBV15
CATSGVGQQYEQYF
>TRBJ2-2|TRBV5-6
CASSSLPAGELFF
>TRBJ2-5|TRBV6-5
CASSATGGLQETQYF
>TRBJ2-7|TRBV30
CAWSGGTGGYEQYF
>TRBJ2-5|TRBV14
CASSQGFGAGEETQYF
>TRBJ2-5|TRBV7-9
CASSSGQARGESQETQYF
>TRBJ2-7|TRBV6-1
CASREGEQYF
>TRBJ2-3|TRBV2
CASSDGRYSTDTQYF
>TRBJ2-7|TRBV27
CASSLSGGGYEQYF
>TRBJ2-5|TRBV4-1
CASSQGLTGDGSETQYF
>TRBJ2-7|TRBV7-2
CASSFLLAGSYEQYF
>TRBJ2-5|TRBV4-1
CASSYFGGTETQYF
>TRBJ1-5|TRBV20-1
CSARKDQPQHF
>TRBJ2-3|TRBV7-9
CASSLVSGGTDTQYF
>TRBJ2-7|TRBV5-1
CASKEANEQYF
>TRBJ1-1|TRBV5-6
CASSLDWGSSTEAFF
>TRBJ2-1|TRBV7-9
CASSRSSYNEQFF
>TRBJ2-6|TRBV9
CASSGQSGANVLTF
>TRBJ2-7|TRBV2
CASSPDSGRYEQYF
>TRBJ2-1|TRBV19
CASSITGNNNEQFF